What follows describes a single TCR beta chain. Germline V lookup: CDR1 SGHAT, CDR2 FQNNGV. This CDR3 is built from 12 residues. Trimming took off 3 bases at V and 7 bases at J, with 10 bases between the two ends. The sample comes from a study of blood T cell repertoires in COVID-19. About the research overall: Samples representing acute and convalescent COVID-19 were sourced from the United States, Italy and Spain. Sources were T cells, B-cell-depleted T cells, or PBMCs; the material itself was cDNA or gDNA.

As processed by the authors: Cell counts per sample came from amplifying reference gene primers. Data came from immunoSEQ multiplex PCR; TCRdb stores just in-frame clones and leaves some out. For V, J and clone size, that table is used; D and trimming come from the DNA. This repertoire shows 200,000 to 250,000 clones, 80% to 90% found once; its top ten account for 3% to 4%. This study enrolled people aged roughly 18 to 89 from 24 US geographic areas. The sample comprised PBMCs or T cells enriched from blood (not recorded which). V is TRBV11-2 and J is TRBJ2-7, with D hard to call. This receptor was identified in a middle-aged woman with acute COVID-19. The CDR3 is CASSLSTLEQYF. CDR3 DNA: TGTGCCAGCAGCTTGTCGACTCTGGAGCAGTACTTC.